This entry lists 8 T cell receptor beta chains sequenced from one sample in a study of T cells in localized non-small cell lung cancer. Measured with immunoSEQ multiplex PCR; TCRdb has only the in-frame clones, and not every one. Altogether approximately 2,800 clones are present, 25% being singletons, with the ten largest covering around 5.8%. This specimen was lung tumor tissue, taken before any cancer treatment. The receptors here all came from a woman aged 40-75 years with stage I lung adenocarcinoma.

This clone showed up just a few times. The V gene is TRBV30, the J gene TRBJ2-2; 7 nucleotides line up with TRBD1. Germline CDR1 and CDR2: GTSNPN and SVGIG (reference sequence). This CDR3 has 14 residues. J gave up 1 base and V 4 bases, and 3 bases lay outside the gene matches. CDR3: CAWNRQGNTGELFF. CDR3 in DNA: TGTGCCTGGAATAGACAGGGGAACACCGGGGAGCTGTTTTTT.

The chain carries TRBV25-1 and TRBJ2-1; D gene uncertain. The CDR3 loop spans 14 amino acids. V lost 2 bases, J lost 5 bases, and 10 bases lay in between. CDR1 is MGHDK, CDR2 SYGVNS, per germline. CDR3 sequence: CASSEPGPHNEQFF. The CDR3 DNA is TGTGCCAGCAGTGAACCTGGCCCCCACAATGAGCAGTTCTTC.

This clone was counted between two and nine times. The rearrangement joins TRBV11-3 to TRBJ1-1, with 9 bases matching TRBD1. This CDR3 region has 14 residues. CDR1 is SGHNT and CDR2 is YENEEA in the germline V gene. V lost 6 bases to trimming and J lost 7 bases; unmatched junction nucleotides: 9. The DNA for the CDR3 is TGTGCCAGCAGTTTAAGGAGGGACAGGGATGAAGCTTTCTTT. Translating gives CASSLRRDRDEAFF.

This clone was observed a few times. The chain carries TRBV30 and TRBJ1-3; D remains ambiguous. The V gene's germline CDR1 is GTSNPN and CDR2 SVGIG (reference sequence). This CDR3 contains 14 residues. V lost 4 bases and J lost 2, with 12 bases in between. The CDR3 nucleotides read TGTGCCTGGATGAGTGGGCGGGCTGGAAACACCATATATTTT. Translated, it gives CAWMSGRAGNTIYF.

The V and J genes are TRBV28 and TRBJ2-7; D gene uncertain. V lost 2 bases to trimming and J lost 5 bases, with 10 bases between them. This CDR3 has 13 residues. Germline assignment: CDR1 MDHEN and CDR2 SYDVKM. As DNA, the CDR3 is TGTGCCAGCAGTTTAGTCCAGAAGCACGAGCAGTACTTC. Translated: CASSLVQKHEQYF.

This chain uses TRBV30 with TRBJ1-3; the D gene is possibly TRBD1 (5 bases). The V and J ends lost 4 bases and 0 bases respectively, with 7 bases between them. The CDR3 sequence is 13 residues long. CDR1 and CDR2 from the germline V gene are GTSNPN and SVGIG (reference sequence). The DNA of the CDR3 is TGTGCCTGGACGACAGTCTCTGGAAACACCATATATTTT. Translation gives CAWTTVSGNTIYF. Variable domain in full (rest from reference TRBV30 and TRBJ1-3): SQTIHQWPATLVQPVGSPLSLECTVEGTSNPNLYWYRQAAGRGLQLLFYSVGIGQISSEVPQNLSASRPQDRQFILSSKKLLLSDSGFYLCAWTTVSGNTIYFGEGSWLTVV.

The chain has TRBV5-1 and TRBJ2-3; the match to TRBD2 covers 10 bases. Germline loops: CDR1 SGHRS, CDR2 YFSETQ. J lost 9 bases, V lost 0 bases, and 4 bases had no gene match. CDR3 length: 14 amino acids. The CDR3 DNA sequence: TGCGCCAGCAGCTTGGTCCTAGCGGGAGTCACGCAGTATTTT. This sequence encodes CASSLVLAGVTQYF.

This clone rates as large. The genes are TRBV19 and TRBJ2-2; 7 nucleotides agree with TRBD1. The CDR3 is 14 residues long. The germline V gene has CDR1 LNHDA and CDR2 SQIVND (reference sequence). The junction had 9 bases not matched to a gene; V was cut back by 9 bases and J by 5 bases. CDR3 DNA sequence: TGTGCCAGCAGATGGACAGGTGGGACCGGGGAGCTGTTTTTT. The encoded protein is CASRWTGGTGELFF.